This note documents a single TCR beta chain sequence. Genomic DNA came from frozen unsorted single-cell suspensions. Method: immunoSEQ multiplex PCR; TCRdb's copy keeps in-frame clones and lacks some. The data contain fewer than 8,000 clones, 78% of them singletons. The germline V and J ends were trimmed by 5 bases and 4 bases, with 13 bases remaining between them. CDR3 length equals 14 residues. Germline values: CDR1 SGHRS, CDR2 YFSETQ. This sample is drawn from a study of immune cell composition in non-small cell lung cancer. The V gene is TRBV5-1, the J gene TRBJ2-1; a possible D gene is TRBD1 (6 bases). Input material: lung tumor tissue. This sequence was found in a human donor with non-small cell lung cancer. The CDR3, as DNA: TGCGCCAGCAGAGTGTCAGGGGCTTACAATGAGCAGTTCTTC. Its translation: CASRVSGAYNEQFF.